This T cell receptor beta chain comes out of a study of OX40 agonist ivuxolimab in advanced cancers. Sequenced by immunoSEQ multiplex PCR; TCRdb stores in-frame clones only, minus some. The top ten hold nearly 9.5% of the sample, which has approximately 40,000 clones, about 90% seen once. This sample comprised CD4+ or CD8+ T cells sorted from blood, obtained in a trial of the OX40 agonist ivuxolimab. This receptor was obtained from an adult with an advanced solid tumor such as melanoma, head and neck, liver or kidney cancer.

The CDR3 DNA is TGTGCCAGCAGCGCGCACCTTAATACCGAAATACAGGGGGCGCACACTGAAGCTTTCTTT. This codes for CASSAHLNTEIQGAHTEAFF. The V and J genes are TRBV9 and TRBJ1-1, with 9 bases aligning to TRBD1. Germline trimming cut 3 bases from V and 3 bases from J; bases unmatched to any gene: 21. Germline loops: CDR1 SGDLS, CDR2 YYNGEE. There are 20 residues in the CDR3. The whole variable domain, remainder taken from reference TRBV9 and TRBJ1-1, is DSGVTQTPKHLITATGQRVTLRCSPRSGDLSVYWYQQSLDQGLQFLIQYYNGEERAKGNILERFSAQQFPDLHSELNLSSLELGDSALYFCASSAHLNTEIQGAHTEAFFGQGTRLTVV.